A single sample gave rise to the 21 T cell receptor beta chains below, sequenced in a study of blood T cell repertoires in COVID-19. Method: immunoSEQ multiplex PCR; TCRdb's copy keeps in-frame clones and lacks some. The table has 300,000 to 450,000 clones, about 85% seen once. Sequencing used peripheral blood. These receptors all come from a woman younger than 35 with acute or convalescent COVID-19.

This clone occurred a few times. The genes are TRBV6-1 and TRBJ1-2; D possibly corresponds to TRBD1 (5 bases). V was cut by 1 base and J by 5 bases, with 11 bases left in between. The CDR3 contains 14 residues. Per germline, CDR1 MNHNS and CDR2 SASEGT. The chain's CDR3 is CASSEGGGRYGYTF. In DNA form, the CDR3 reads TGTGCCAGCAGTGAAGGGGGGGGTCGGTATGGCTACACCTTC.

This sequence joins TRBV4-1 and TRBJ2-5; weak D call: TRBD1 (5 bases). V lost 3 bases, J lost 2 bases, and 13 bases lay in between. The CDR3 length is 15 residues. Germline lookup yields CDR1 MGHRA and CDR2 YSYEKL. As DNA, the CDR3 is TGCGCCAGCAGCCAGATGCTCAGGGAACAAGAGACCCAGTACTTC. It encodes CASSQMLREQETQYF.

Note on this clone: Other nucleotide sequences from this sample produce the same CDR3. The chain links TRBV18 to TRBJ2-7; D might be TRBD1 (6 bases). CDR1 and CDR2 from the germline V gene are KGHSH and LQKENI. Trimming pared 2 bases from V and 3 bases from J, leaving 11 bases between. This CDR3 is 14 amino acids long. The CDR3, as DNA: TGTGCCAGCTCACCAACAGGGACGGACTACGAGCAGTACTTC. Protein: CASSPTGTDYEQYF.

V usage is TRBV6-5 and J usage is TRBJ1-1; no clear D. V lost 11 bases to trimming and J lost 5 bases, with 15 bases between them. This CDR3 is built from 12 residues. CDR1 and CDR2 from the germline V gene are MNHEY and SVGAGI. The CDR3 sequence is CARFTRRTEAFF. The CDR3 bases are TGTGCCCGATTCACACGGAGAACTGAAGCTTTCTTT.

The chain couples TRBV6-5 to TRBJ1-2; D is perhaps TRBD1 (6 bases). CDR3 length equals 14 residues. The V end lost 4 bases, the J end lost 5 bases, and 14 bases lay between the germline ends. CDR1 and CDR2 (germline): MNHEY, SVGAGI. CDR3 nucleotide sequence: TGTGCCAGCAGTTTTCCCGGACAGATATATGGCTACACCTTC. It translates to CASSFPGQIYGYTF.

This clone was detected only once. The gene calls are TRBV6-6 and TRBJ1-1; D ambiguous. V shed 5 bases and J shed 13 bases, with 8 bases lying between them. The CDR3 is made up of 9 amino acids. CDR1 and CDR2 (germline): MNHNY, SVGAGI (reference sequence). CDR3 sequence (DNA): TGTGCCAGCAGTGCCACGGGTTTCTTT. It translates to CASSATGFF.

The chain couples TRBV9 to TRBJ1-1; D might be TRBD1 (5 bases). The CDR3 extends over 15 amino acids. Looked up from germline, CDR1 is SGDLS and CDR2 is YYNGEE. V was shortened by 4 bases and J by 2 bases, with 15 bases between the two germline ends. The CDR3 DNA is TGTGCCAGCAGCTCTGGGGCGGCGCGAAACACTGAAGCTTTCTTT. The encoded protein is CASSSGAARNTEAFF.

CDR3 residues: CASSQLGPPIENIQYF. CDR3 sequence (DNA): TGCGCCAGCAGCCAATTGGGCCCGCCCATTGAAAACATTCAGTACTTC. The gene calls are TRBV4-1 and TRBJ2-4, with D unclear. Germline CDR1 reads MGHRA; CDR2 reads YSYEKL. This CDR3 is 16 amino acids long. V was shortened by 2 bases and J by 5 bases, with 16 bases between the two germline ends.

The chain uses TRBV7-3 and TRBJ2-1; 10 bases map to TRBD2. CDR1 and CDR2 from the germline V gene are SGHTA and FQGTGA. V lost 1 base, J lost 8 bases, and 14 bases stayed unmatched. This CDR3 is built from 18 residues. This chain's CDR3 is CASSLRVREREGRDEQFF. In nucleotides, the CDR3 is TGTGCCAGCAGCTTAAGGGTTCGAGAGCGGGAGGGCCGGGATGAGCAGTTCTTC.

This clone was seen only once. The CDR3 loop reads CASSPRPGTVAGGANVLTF. DNA for the CDR3: TGTGCCAGCAGTCCACGTCCCGGGACCGTCGCGGGAGGGGCCAACGTCCTGACTTTC. This rearrangement joins TRBV28 to TRBJ2-6, with a weak D call TRBD2 (6 bases). V was shortened by 5 bases and J by 4 bases, with 24 bases between the two germline ends. The germline V gene encodes CDR1 MDHEN and CDR2 SYDVKM. The CDR3 is made up of 19 amino acids.

The chain employs TRBV9 and TRBJ1-2, with 8 bases that match TRBD1. The CDR3 totals 19 residues. J was trimmed by 0 bases and V by 4 bases; bases with no gene match: 17. The germline V gene has CDR1 SGDLS and CDR2 YYNGEE. The chain's CDR3 is CASSPNRLGQDISNYGYTF. The CDR3, as DNA: TGTGCCAGCAGCCCGAACCGTTTGGGACAGGACATTTCTAACTATGGCTACACCTTC. The full variable domain, rest sourced from reference TRBV9 and TRBJ1-2, is DSGVTQTPKHLITATGQRVTLRCSPRSGDLSVYWYQQSLDQGLQFLIQYYNGEERAKGNILERFSAQQFPDLHSELNLSSLELGDSALYFCASSPNRLGQDISNYGYTFGSGTRLTVV.

The chain recombines TRBV7-8 with TRBJ1-3; weak D call: TRBD1 (5 bases). The CDR3 runs to 16 residues. Deletions cut 2 bases from V and 0 bases from J, with 11 bases between. CDR1 and CDR2 from the germline V gene are SGHVS and FQNEAQ. CDR3 bases: TGTGCCAGCAGCTTACTAACAGGCAGCTCTGGAAACACCATATATTTT. This gives the protein CASSLLTGSSGNTIYF.

The gene calls are TRBV6-5 and TRBJ2-7; perhaps TRBD1 as D (6 bases). With 4 bases removed from V and 7 bases from J, the gap between germline ends came to 20 bases. Germline CDR1 MNHEY, CDR2 SVGAGI. This CDR3 has 15 amino acids. The CDR3 nucleotides read TGTGCCAGCAGTTTAACCGGGACACGGCACGGGGAGCAGTACTTC. As protein: CASSLTGTRHGEQYF.

The chain joins TRBV6-5 to TRBJ1-1, with 8 nucleotides matching TRBD1. This CDR3 has 14 amino acids. The germline V gene encodes CDR1 MNHEY and CDR2 SVGAGI. V lost 4 bases to trimming and J lost 1 base; unmatched junction nucleotides: 2. CDR3 protein: CASSLGQENTEAFF. The CDR3 DNA reads as TGTGCCAGCAGTTTGGGACAGGAGAACACTGAAGCTTTCTTT.

This rearrangement joins TRBV15 to TRBJ1-1, with D possibly matching TRBD1 (6 bases). The CDR3 extends over 18 amino acids. The V gene lost 4 bases and the J gene lost 6 bases, with 27 bases spanning the gap. Germline-derived CDR1 and CDR2 are LNHNV and YYDKDF (reference sequence). CDR3 nucleotide sequence: TGTGCCACCAGCACCACAAGGGGGGGAATTGGTAGAGGGCCTGAAGCTTTCTTT. Encoded protein: CATSTTRGGIGRGPEAFF.

The genes are TRBV6-5 and TRBJ1-3, with 7 positions matching TRBD1. Trimming cost V 5 bases and J 1 base; bases outside gene matches: 5. Germline V gives CDR1 MNHEY, CDR2 SVGAGI. This CDR3 contains 15 residues. The CDR3 is CASSRQGQSGNTIYF. The CDR3 DNA reads as TGTGCCAGCAGTCGACAGGGACAGTCTGGAAACACCATATATTTT.

This rearrangement joins TRBV3-1 (or the pseudogene TRBV3-2) to TRBJ2-5; D is uncertain. This CDR3 contains 12 residues. Per the germline V gene, CDR1 is LGHDT and CDR2 is YNNKEL (reference sequence). V was cut by 4 bases and J by 4 bases, with 7 bases left in between. The CDR3 coding sequence is TGTGCCAGCAGCCTACTTCTAGAGACCCAGTACTTC. It codes for CASSLLLETQYF.

V usage is TRBV7-8 and J usage is TRBJ1-1; 7 nucleotides align to TRBD1. With 1 base clipped from V and 10 bases from J, the junction kept 9 bases outside the gene matches. Germline V CDR1 and CDR2: SGHVS, FQNEAQ. The CDR3 spans 14 residues. For the CDR3, the DNA is TGTGCCAGCAGCTTAGGGGGTACAGGGGCTGGAGCTTTCTTT. Protein product: CASSLGGTGAGAFF.

The rearrangement links TRBV6-5 to TRBJ2-5; tentative D call: TRBD1 (6 bases). Germline CDR1 and CDR2: MNHEY and SVGAGI. This CDR3 contains 12 residues. V lost 4 bases and J 5 bases, leaving 8 bases between the germline ends. CDR3 sequence: CASSWGQETQYF. The CDR3 coding sequence is TGTGCCAGCAGTTGGGGGCAGGAGACCCAGTACTTC.

This chain connects TRBV12-5 to TRBJ1-3; no definite D call. The germline CDR1 and CDR2 sequences are LGHNT and FRNRAP. Trimming cost V 4 bases and J 0 bases, with 4 bases left between them. The CDR3 totals 13 residues. The CDR3 DNA follows: TGTGCTAGTGGTTGGGCCTCTGGAAACACCATATATTTT. It translates to CASGWASGNTIYF.

This chain joins TRBV20-1 and TRBJ1-2; D is uncertain. CDR3 length: 9 amino acids. Trimming removed 8 bases from V and 11 bases from J, with 12 bases in between. Germline values: CDR1 DFQATT, CDR2 SNEGSKA (reference sequence). CDR3 protein: CSPEERYTF. In DNA, the CDR3 is TGCAGTCCGGAGGAGAGGTACACCTTC.